This TCR beta chain originates from a study of shared clonotypes between healthy human individuals. This clone was recorded only once. The sample contains more than one DNA sequence encoding this CDR3. The J segment lost 4 bases and the V segment lost 3 bases, leaving 4 bases of the junction unmatched. The CDR3 totals 15 residues. From germline, CDR1 is LNHDA and CDR2 SQIVND (reference sequence). Profiled with immunoSEQ multiplex PCR; TCRdb holds only in-frame clones, not every one. The sample holds 400,000 to 600,000 clones, 75% to 80% seen once. The sample was PBMCs. The chain carries TRBV19 and TRBJ1-5; 9 bases match TRBD1. The TCR originated in a middle-aged woman in good health. Some clones in this sample may be carry-over from other donors' samples. The CDR3 is CASSISGQGNQPQHF. The DNA of the CDR3 is TGTGCCAGTAGTATCTCGGGACAGGGAAATCAGCCCCAGCATTTT. Full variable domain (missing parts from reference TRBV19 and TRBJ1-5): DGGITQSPKYLFRKEGQNVTLSCEQNLNHDAMYWYRQDPGQGLRLIYYSQIVNDFQKGDIAEGYSVSREKKESFPLTVTSAQKNPTAFYLCASSISGQGNQPQHFGDGTRLSIL.